These T cell receptor beta chains were read from a single sample in a study of T cell responses to AZD1222 COVID-19 vaccine. The method was immunoSEQ multiplex PCR; TCRdb's version includes in-frame clones alone and lacks a portion of them. The sample yields some 81,000 clones, approximately 83% seen once. The source was peripheral blood, collected 28 days after the second AZD1222 dose. All receptors come from an adult who received the AZD1222 COVID-19 vaccine. CDR3s include the opening cysteine and the closing phenylalanine or tryptophan. Fields, in order: CDR3 DNA, CDR3 protein, D gene, J gene, clone size, V gene. The D gene is left open where the match is weak. Clone sizes are given selectively: once, few, many, or a class where the clone is expanded.

CDR3nt: TGTGCCAGCAGGGTAAGACTAGCGGGATACACAGATACGCAGTATTTT
CDR3aa: CASRVRLAGYTDTQYF
d_gene: TRBD2
j_gene: TRBJ2-3
abundance: NA
v_gene: TRBV28

CDR3nt: TGTGCCAGCAGCCACGATTTGGACGAGCAGTACTTC
CDR3aa: CASSHDLDEQYF
d_gene: NA
j_gene: TRBJ2-7
abundance: NA
v_gene: TRBV5-5

CDR3nt: TGTGCCACCAGCAGAGATTCGGCGGGGGCCTACGAGCAGTACTTC
CDR3aa: CATSRDSAGAYEQYF
d_gene: TRBD2
j_gene: TRBJ2-7
abundance: NA
v_gene: TRBV15

CDR3nt: TGTGCCAGCAGCACTCGGACAGGGGACCTTATAGCGGGAGGCCAGCGAGGGACCCAGTACTTC
CDR3aa: CASSTRTGDLIAGGQRGTQYF
d_gene: NA
j_gene: TRBJ2-5
abundance: NA
v_gene: TRBV13

CDR3nt: TGTGCCAGCAGTTACCTTGGTCAGGGAATCTCTCGGCGGACTGAAGCTTTCTTT
CDR3aa: CASSYLGQGISRRTEAFF
d_gene: NA
j_gene: TRBJ1-1
abundance: few
v_gene: TRBV6-2/TRBV6-3

CDR3nt: TGTGCCAGCAGCTTAGGGGACAACTCACCCCTCCACTTT
CDR3aa: CASSLGDNSPLHF
d_gene: NA
j_gene: TRBJ1-6
abundance: NA
v_gene: TRBV7-8

CDR3nt: TGTGCCTGGAGTAGGCAAAACACCGGGGAGCTGTTTTTT
CDR3aa: CAWSRQNTGELFF
d_gene: NA
j_gene: TRBJ2-2
abundance: NA
v_gene: TRBV30

CDR3nt: TGTGCCAGCAGCCAGACAGACCCTAGCACAGATACGCAGTATTTT
CDR3aa: CASSQTDPSTDTQYF
d_gene: NA
j_gene: TRBJ2-3
abundance: NA
v_gene: TRBV3-1/TRBV3-2

CDR3nt: TGTGCCAGCAGTGCCACGGGGAGGAACACTGAAGCTTTCTTT
CDR3aa: CASSATGRNTEAFF
d_gene: NA
j_gene: TRBJ1-1
abundance: NA
v_gene: TRBV11-2

CDR3nt: TGTGCCAGCTTTACACCGAATCAGCCCCAGCATTTT
CDR3aa: CASFTPNQPQHF
d_gene: NA
j_gene: TRBJ1-5
abundance: NA
v_gene: TRBV6-5

CDR3nt: TGCAGCGTTGAGGGCCGGACTAGCGGGAGGGGAGTGGGAGAGACCCAGTACTTC
CDR3aa: CSVEGRTSGRGVGETQYF
d_gene: TRBD2
j_gene: TRBJ2-5
abundance: NA
v_gene: TRBV29-1

CDR3nt: TGTGCCAGCAGTCGACAGGGCTACGAGCAGTACTTC
CDR3aa: CASSRQGYEQYF
d_gene: TRBD1
j_gene: TRBJ2-7
abundance: NA
v_gene: TRBV6-2/TRBV6-3

CDR3nt: TGTGCCAGTAGTTACTCCTCCCGGGGGGGCGCAGATACGCAGTATTTT
CDR3aa: CASSYSSRGGADTQYF
d_gene: TRBD2
j_gene: TRBJ2-3
abundance: NA
v_gene: TRBV19

CDR3nt: TGTGCCACCAGTGATCGACTAGCGGGAGGACTAAGCACAGATACGCAGTATTTT
CDR3aa: CATSDRLAGGLSTDTQYF
d_gene: TRBD2
j_gene: TRBJ2-3
abundance: NA
v_gene: TRBV24-1

CDR3nt: TGTGCCAGTAGTGACTATGGACAGGGGGCGTACAATGAGCAGTTCTTC
CDR3aa: CASSDYGQGAYNEQFF
d_gene: TRBD1
j_gene: TRBJ2-1
abundance: NA
v_gene: TRBV19

CDR3nt: TGCGCCAGCAGCCCCTCCGGGACACTGAGCTCCTACAATGAGCAGTTCTTC
CDR3aa: CASSPSGTLSSYNEQFF
d_gene: NA
j_gene: TRBJ2-1
abundance: NA
v_gene: TRBV4-3

CDR3nt: TGTGCCAGCTCACCAAGGGCTCCTTATAATTCACCCCTCCACTTT
CDR3aa: CASSPRAPYNSPLHF
d_gene: NA
j_gene: TRBJ1-6
abundance: NA
v_gene: TRBV18

CDR3nt: TGTGCCAGCAGCTTAGGTTTATCTGGGCTGAGTGAAAAACTGTTTTTT
CDR3aa: CASSLGLSGLSEKLFF
d_gene: NA
j_gene: TRBJ1-4
abundance: once
v_gene: TRBV11-2

CDR3nt: TGTGCCAGCAGCTTAGAGGGCAGAGAGACCCAGTACTTC
CDR3aa: CASSLEGRETQYF
d_gene: NA
j_gene: TRBJ2-5
abundance: few
v_gene: TRBV7-8

CDR3nt: TGTGCCAGCAGCCGATCCGGGACAGGGCGTTTCGGGGAGCTGTTTTTT
CDR3aa: CASSRSGTGRFGELFF
d_gene: TRBD1
j_gene: TRBJ2-2
abundance: NA
v_gene: TRBV3-1/TRBV3-2

CDR3nt: TGTGCCAGCAGTGAAGCAGAGGTGGATACGCAGTATTTT
CDR3aa: CASSEAEVDTQYF
d_gene: NA
j_gene: TRBJ2-3
abundance: few
v_gene: TRBV2

CDR3nt: TGCGCCAGCAGCAAGGGGGGGCCCCTGTACGAGCAGTACTTC
CDR3aa: CASSKGGPLYEQYF
d_gene: NA
j_gene: TRBJ2-7
abundance: once
v_gene: TRBV10-1

CDR3nt: TGTGCCAGCAGCTTAGATACAGCCAATGAGCAGTTCTTC
CDR3aa: CASSLDTANEQFF
d_gene: NA
j_gene: TRBJ2-1
abundance: NA
v_gene: TRBV11-3

CDR3nt: TGTGCCAGCAGCGTAGGGCAAAATCAGCCCCAGCATTTT
CDR3aa: CASSVGQNQPQHF
d_gene: NA
j_gene: TRBJ1-5
abundance: NA
v_gene: TRBV9

CDR3nt: TGTGCCAGCAGCCTTTCAGGGGGCGCGGACTATGGCTACACCTTC
CDR3aa: CASSLSGGADYGYTF
d_gene: TRBD1
j_gene: TRBJ1-2
abundance: NA
v_gene: TRBV5-4

CDR3nt: TGCAGCGTTGTTGGTCAGAGGGGGGACAATGAGCAGTTCTTC
CDR3aa: CSVVGQRGDNEQFF
d_gene: NA
j_gene: TRBJ2-1
abundance: NA
v_gene: TRBV29-1

CDR3nt: TGTGCCAGCTCGCCTACTAGCGGGGGGGCCGCAGAGACCCAGTACTTC
CDR3aa: CASSPTSGGAAETQYF
d_gene: TRBD2
j_gene: TRBJ2-5
abundance: few
v_gene: TRBV18

CDR3nt: TGTGCCAGCAGCCTACTTGCTGGCAATGAGCAGTTCTTC
CDR3aa: CASSLLAGNEQFF
d_gene: NA
j_gene: TRBJ2-1
abundance: NA
v_gene: TRBV6-2/TRBV6-3

CDR3nt: TGCGCCAGCAGCTTGAATACTGAAGCTTTCTTT
CDR3aa: CASSLNTEAFF
d_gene: NA
j_gene: TRBJ1-1
abundance: NA
v_gene: TRBV5-1

CDR3nt: TGTGCCAGCAGCTTAGATGGGGGGTCATGGGGAGCTTTCTTT
CDR3aa: CASSLDGGSWGAFF
d_gene: NA
j_gene: TRBJ1-1
abundance: NA
v_gene: TRBV7-2

CDR3nt: TGTGCCAGCAGGGGGTGGACAGGTGACCTGAACACCGGGGAGCTGTTTTTT
CDR3aa: CASRGWTGDLNTGELFF
d_gene: TRBD1
j_gene: TRBJ2-2
abundance: NA
v_gene: TRBV28

CDR3nt: TGCGCCAGCAGCTTGGACGGGACTACCATCACAGATACGCAGTATTTT
CDR3aa: CASSLDGTTITDTQYF
d_gene: TRBD2
j_gene: TRBJ2-3
abundance: NA
v_gene: TRBV5-1

CDR3nt: TGTGCCAGTAGTATGGATGGGACCAAGACTAACTATGGCTACACCTTC
CDR3aa: CASSMDGTKTNYGYTF
d_gene: NA
j_gene: TRBJ1-2
abundance: NA
v_gene: TRBV19

CDR3nt: TGTGCCAGCAGTTCGACAGTGATGAACACTGAAGCTTTCTTT
CDR3aa: CASSSTVMNTEAFF
d_gene: NA
j_gene: TRBJ1-1
abundance: NA
v_gene: TRBV27

CDR3nt: TGCGCCAGCAGCCAGGAGACTAGCGGACAAGAGACCCAGTACTTC
CDR3aa: CASSQETSGQETQYF
d_gene: TRBD2
j_gene: TRBJ2-5
abundance: NA
v_gene: TRBV4-3